This T cell receptor (beta chain) was retrieved from a study of T cells in Graves' hyperthyroidism and ophthalmopathy. Study background: Peripheral blood sampling occurred at initial diagnosis, before any treatment.

The sample holds a few counts of this clonotype. Its antigen is currently unknown. Overall study results and limits: Ophthalmopathy was predicted by the model a median of approximately 6 months ahead of onset.

With 1 base removed from V and 2 bases from J, the gap between germline ends came to 8 bases. Germline V CDR1 and CDR2: LNHNV, YYDKDF (reference sequence). This CDR3 is 14 amino acids long. Amplification of TCR beta CDR3 regions was performed using RNA transcripts as template. HTBI primers were used for first-round RT-PCR of the TCR CDR3. MiXCR, applied by TCRdb to the multiplex PCR reads, yields one record per CDR3 protein. The sample lists 250,000 or so distinct CDR3 sequences; 16% were seen once. Patients affected by ophthalmopathy presented a Clinical Activity Score of at least 3, a NOSPECS grade of at least 4, and disease duration below 3 months. Patients having uncontrolled infection, another autoimmune disease, pregnancy or lactation were not included.

The rearrangement uses TRBV15 and TRBJ2-5; D may be TRBD2 (6 bases). The specimen was blood. The TCR sequence derives from a woman aged 18-29 years with Graves' ophthalmopathy. Here the CDR3 reads CATSRAGTQETQYF. The CDR3 DNA reads TGTGCCACCAGCAGAGCCGGGACTCAAGAGACCCAGTACTTC. Variable domain in full (rest from reference TRBV15 and TRBJ2-5): DAMVIQNPRYQVTQFGKPVTLSCSQTLNHNVMYWYQQKSSQAPKLLFHYYDKDFNNEADTPDNFQSRRPNTSFCFLDIRSPGLGDTAMYLCATSRAGTQETQYFGPGTRLLVL.